One and the same sample provided the 5 T cell receptor beta chains below, sequenced in a study of blood T cell repertoires in COVID-19. The data were produced by immunoSEQ multiplex PCR, yet TCRdb's version contains in-frame clones alone and is incomplete. The top ten hold approximately 2.6% of the sample, which has about 260,000 clones, about 91% seen once. The sequenced material came from peripheral blood. The receptors shown here come from a person aged 18-29 years with COVID-19, enrolled during active disease.

The CDR3 region is CSVAQGLNTEAFF. The CDR3 region has the DNA TGCAGCGTTGCGCAGGGGCTGAACACTGAAGCTTTCTTT. The rearrangement uses TRBV29-1 and TRBJ1-1; D possibly corresponds to TRBD1 (6 bases). The CDR3 is 13 residues long. Germline V gene sequence: CDR1 SQVTM, CDR2 ANQGSEA. The V end was cut by 4 bases, the J end by 0 bases, with 9 bases between.

The chain recombines TRBV18 with TRBJ2-5, with 9 bases identical to TRBD2. With V trimmed by 0 bases and J by 4 bases, 0 bases remained unmatched. Looked up from germline, CDR1 is KGHSH and CDR2 is LQKENI. This CDR3 is 14 amino acids long. DNA of the CDR3: TGTGCCAGCTCACCACCGACTAGCGGAGAGACCCAGTACTTC. This codes for CASSPPTSGETQYF.

The rearrangement links TRBV27 to TRBJ2-2; 8 bases map to TRBD2. J was trimmed by 0 bases and V by 5 bases; bases with no gene match: 5. Germline CDR1 MNHEY, CDR2 SMNVEV (reference sequence). CDR3 size: 16 residues. The CDR3: CASSLSGLANTGELFF. CDR3 DNA: TGTGCCAGCAGTCTCTCGGGACTAGCGAACACCGGGGAGCTGTTTTTT.

This chain joins TRBV6-5 and TRBJ2-5, with D perhaps TRBD2 (5 bases). Germline loops: CDR1 MNHEY, CDR2 SVGAGI. This CDR3 contains 12 residues. The V gene lost 6 bases and the J gene lost 4 bases, with 9 bases spanning the gap. CDR3: CASRTRAETQYF. CDR3 coding DNA: TGTGCCAGCAGGACGCGGGCAGAGACCCAGTACTTC.

This clone appeared once. J is TRBJ2-3 and V is TRBV15, with 8 bases lining up with TRBD2. The CDR3 contains 15 residues. The V and J ends lost 0 bases and 3 bases, in that order; junction bases with no gene match: 2. Germline CDR1 reads LNHNV; CDR2 reads YYDKDF (reference sequence). The CDR3 nucleotides are TGTGCCACCAGCAGAGAGGCGGGAGGTACAGATACGCAGTATTTT. This encodes CATSREAGGTDTQYF.